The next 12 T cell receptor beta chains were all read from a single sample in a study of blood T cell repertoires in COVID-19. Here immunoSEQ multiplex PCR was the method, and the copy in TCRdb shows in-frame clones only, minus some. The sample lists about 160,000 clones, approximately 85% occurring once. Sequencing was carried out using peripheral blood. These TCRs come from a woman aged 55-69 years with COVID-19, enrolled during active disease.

CDR3 in DNA: TGTGCCAGTAGTATGCTAGCAGGCTCTGGGGCCAACGTCCTGACTTTC. Amino acids: CASSMLAGSGANVLTF. This chain connects TRBV19 to TRBJ2-6; maybe TRBD2 (5 bases). CDR3 size: 16 residues. Trimming shortened V by 3 bases and J by 0 bases, and 9 bases separated the two germline ends. CDR1 LNHDA and CDR2 SQIVND come from the germline V gene (reference sequence).

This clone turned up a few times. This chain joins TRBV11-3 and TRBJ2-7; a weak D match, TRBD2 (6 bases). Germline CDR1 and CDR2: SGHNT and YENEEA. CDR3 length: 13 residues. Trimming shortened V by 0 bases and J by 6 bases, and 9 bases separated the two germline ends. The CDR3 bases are TGTGCCAGCAGCTTAGAGGACTACTCCGAGCAGTACTTC. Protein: CASSLEDYSEQYF.

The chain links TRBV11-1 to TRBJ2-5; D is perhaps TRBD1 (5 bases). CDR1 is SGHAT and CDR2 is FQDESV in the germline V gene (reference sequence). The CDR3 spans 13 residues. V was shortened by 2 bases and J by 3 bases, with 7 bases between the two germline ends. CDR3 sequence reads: CASSLRGEETQYF. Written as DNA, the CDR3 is TGTGCCAGCAGCTTAAGGGGTGAAGAGACCCAGTACTTC. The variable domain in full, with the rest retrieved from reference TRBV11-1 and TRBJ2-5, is EAEVAQSPRYKITEKSQAVAFWCDPISGHATLYWYRQILGQGPELLVQFQDESVVDDSQLPKDRFSAERLKGVDSTLKIQPAELGDSAMYLCASSLRGEETQYFGPGTRLLVL.

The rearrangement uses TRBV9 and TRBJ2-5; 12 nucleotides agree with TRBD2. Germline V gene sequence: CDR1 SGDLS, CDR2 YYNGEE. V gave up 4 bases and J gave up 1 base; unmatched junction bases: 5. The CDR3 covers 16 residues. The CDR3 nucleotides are TGTGCCAGCAGCCTCGGGACTAGCGGGTTCCAAGAGACCCAGTACTTC. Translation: CASSLGTSGFQETQYF.

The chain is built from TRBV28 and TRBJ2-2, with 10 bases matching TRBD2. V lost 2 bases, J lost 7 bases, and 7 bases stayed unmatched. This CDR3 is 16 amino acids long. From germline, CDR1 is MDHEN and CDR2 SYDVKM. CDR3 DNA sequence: TGTGCCAGCAGTTTAATTAGCGGGGGGTCCGGCGGGGAGCTGTTTTTT. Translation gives CASSLISGGSGGELFF.

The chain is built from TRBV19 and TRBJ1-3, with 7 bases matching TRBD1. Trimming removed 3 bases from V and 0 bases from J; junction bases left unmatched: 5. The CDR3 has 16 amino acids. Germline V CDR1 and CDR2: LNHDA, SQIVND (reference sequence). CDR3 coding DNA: TGTGCCAGTAGTATCCCCGGGACAGCCTCTGGAAACACCATATATTTT. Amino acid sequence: CASSIPGTASGNTIYF.

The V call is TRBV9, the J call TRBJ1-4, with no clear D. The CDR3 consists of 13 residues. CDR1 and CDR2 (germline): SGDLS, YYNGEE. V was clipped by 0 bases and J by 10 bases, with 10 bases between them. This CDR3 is CASSVEGRGKLFF. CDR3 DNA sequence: TGTGCCAGCAGCGTAGAAGGGCGGGGAAAACTGTTTTTT.

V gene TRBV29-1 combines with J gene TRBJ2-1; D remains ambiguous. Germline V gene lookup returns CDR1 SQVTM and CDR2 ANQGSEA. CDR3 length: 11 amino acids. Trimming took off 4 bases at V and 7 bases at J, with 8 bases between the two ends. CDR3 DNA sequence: TGCAGCGTTGTCCCCCGGAATGAGCAGTTCTTC. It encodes CSVVPRNEQFF.

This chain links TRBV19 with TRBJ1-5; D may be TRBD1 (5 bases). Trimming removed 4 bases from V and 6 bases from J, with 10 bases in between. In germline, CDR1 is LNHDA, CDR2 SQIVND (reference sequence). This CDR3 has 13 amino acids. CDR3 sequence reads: CASSTQGFQPQHF. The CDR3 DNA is TGTGCCAGTAGTACCCAGGGATTTCAGCCCCAGCATTTT.

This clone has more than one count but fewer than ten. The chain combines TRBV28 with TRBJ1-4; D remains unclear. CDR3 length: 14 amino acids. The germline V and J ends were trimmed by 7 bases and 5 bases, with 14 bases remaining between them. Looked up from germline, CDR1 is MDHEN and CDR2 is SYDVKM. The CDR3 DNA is TGTGCCAGCACCCCCGGGTCCAGAAATGAAAAACTGTTTTTT. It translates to CASTPGSRNEKLFF.

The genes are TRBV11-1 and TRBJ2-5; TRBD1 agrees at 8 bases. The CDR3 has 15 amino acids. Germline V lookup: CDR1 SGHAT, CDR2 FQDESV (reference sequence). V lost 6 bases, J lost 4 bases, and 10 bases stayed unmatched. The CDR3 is CASSLRTGSLETQYF. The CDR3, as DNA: TGTGCCAGCAGTCTCCGGACAGGGAGTCTAGAGACCCAGTACTTC.

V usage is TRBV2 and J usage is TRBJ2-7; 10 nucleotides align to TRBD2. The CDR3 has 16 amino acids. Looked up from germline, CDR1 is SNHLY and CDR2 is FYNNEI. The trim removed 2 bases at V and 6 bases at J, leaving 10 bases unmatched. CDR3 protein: CASSEWESGRDTEQYF. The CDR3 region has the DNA TGTGCCAGCAGTGAATGGGAAAGCGGGAGGGATACCGAGCAGTACTTC.